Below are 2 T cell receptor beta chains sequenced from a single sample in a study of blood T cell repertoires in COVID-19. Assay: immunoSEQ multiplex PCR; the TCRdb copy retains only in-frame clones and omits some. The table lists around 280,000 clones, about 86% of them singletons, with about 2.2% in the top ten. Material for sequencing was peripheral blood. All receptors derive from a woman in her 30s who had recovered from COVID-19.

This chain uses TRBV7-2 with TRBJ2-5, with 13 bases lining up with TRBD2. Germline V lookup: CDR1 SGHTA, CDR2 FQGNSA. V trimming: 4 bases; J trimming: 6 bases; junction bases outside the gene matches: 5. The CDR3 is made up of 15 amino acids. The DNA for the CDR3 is TGTGCCAGCAGCTACACTAGCGGGAGGGACAAGACCCAGTACTTC. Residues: CASSYTSGRDKTQYF.

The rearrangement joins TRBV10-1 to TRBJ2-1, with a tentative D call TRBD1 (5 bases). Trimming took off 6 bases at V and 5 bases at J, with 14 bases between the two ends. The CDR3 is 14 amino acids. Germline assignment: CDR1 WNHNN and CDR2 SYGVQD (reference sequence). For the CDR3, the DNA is TGCGCCAGCAGATCTAAAATCAGGGACAATGAGCAGTTCTTC. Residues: CASRSKIRDNEQFF.